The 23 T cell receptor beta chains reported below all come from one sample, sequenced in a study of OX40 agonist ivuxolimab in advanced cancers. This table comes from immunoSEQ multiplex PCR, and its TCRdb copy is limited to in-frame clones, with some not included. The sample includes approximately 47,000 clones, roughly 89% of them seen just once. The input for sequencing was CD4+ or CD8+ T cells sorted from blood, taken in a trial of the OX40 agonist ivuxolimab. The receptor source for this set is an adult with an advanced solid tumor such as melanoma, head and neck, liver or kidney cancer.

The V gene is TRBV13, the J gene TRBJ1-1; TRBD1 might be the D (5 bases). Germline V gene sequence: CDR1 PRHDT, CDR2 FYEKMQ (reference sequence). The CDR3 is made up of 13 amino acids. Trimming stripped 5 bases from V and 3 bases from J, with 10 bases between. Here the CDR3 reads CASSGWGDTEAFF. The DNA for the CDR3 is TGTGCCAGCAGCGGTTGGGGGGACACTGAAGCTTTCTTT.

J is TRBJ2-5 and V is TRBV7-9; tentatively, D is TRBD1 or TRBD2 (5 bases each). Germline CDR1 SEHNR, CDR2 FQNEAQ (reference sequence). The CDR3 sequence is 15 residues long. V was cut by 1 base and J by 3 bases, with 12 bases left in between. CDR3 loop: CASSLDGGGEETQYF. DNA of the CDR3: TGTGCCAGCAGCTTAGATGGTGGGGGTGAAGAGACCCAGTACTTC.

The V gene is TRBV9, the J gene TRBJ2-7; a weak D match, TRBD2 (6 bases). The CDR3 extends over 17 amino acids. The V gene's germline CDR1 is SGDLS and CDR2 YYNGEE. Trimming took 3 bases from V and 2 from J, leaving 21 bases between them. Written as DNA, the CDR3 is TGTGCCAGCAGCGCCGGAGGGGCAGGGAGGTTGGCCTACGAGCAGTACTTC. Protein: CASSAGGAGRLAYEQYF. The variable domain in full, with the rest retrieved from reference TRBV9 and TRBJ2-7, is DSGVTQTPKHLITATGQRVTLRCSPRSGDLSVYWYQQSLDQGLQFLIQYYNGEERAKGNILERFSAQQFPDLHSELNLSSLELGDSALYFCASSAGGAGRLAYEQYFGPGTRLTVT.

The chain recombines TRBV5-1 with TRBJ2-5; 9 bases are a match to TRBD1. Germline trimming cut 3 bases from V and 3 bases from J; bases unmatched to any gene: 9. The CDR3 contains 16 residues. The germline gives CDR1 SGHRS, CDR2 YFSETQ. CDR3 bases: TGCGCCAGCAGCTCCACTATGGACAGGGGAGAAGAGACCCAGTACTTC. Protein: CASSSTMDRGEETQYF. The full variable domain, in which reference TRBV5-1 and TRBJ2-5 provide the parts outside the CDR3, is KAGVTQTPRYLIKTRGQQVTLSCSPISGHRSVSWYQQTPGQGLQFLFEYFSETQRNKGNFPGRFSGRQFSNSRSEMNVSTLELGDSALYLCASSSTMDRGEETQYFGPGTRLLVL.

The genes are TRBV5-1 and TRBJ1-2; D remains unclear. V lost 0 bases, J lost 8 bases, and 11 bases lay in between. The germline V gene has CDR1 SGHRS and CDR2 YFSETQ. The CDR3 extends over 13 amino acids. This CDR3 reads CASSLAGYSGYTF. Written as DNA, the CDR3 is TGCGCCAGCAGCTTGGCCGGCTACTCGGGCTACACCTTC.

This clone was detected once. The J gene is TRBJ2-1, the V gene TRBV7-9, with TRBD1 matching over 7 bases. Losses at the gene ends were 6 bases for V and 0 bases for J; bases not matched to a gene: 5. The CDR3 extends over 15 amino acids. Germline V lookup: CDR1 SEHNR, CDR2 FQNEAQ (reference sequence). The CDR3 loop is CASRNRGSSYNEQFF. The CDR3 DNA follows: TGTGCCAGCAGAAACAGGGGTAGCTCCTACAATGAGCAGTTCTTC.

CDR3 nucleotides: TGTGCCAGTAGTATTGCGGAGTTTGGAAATTCACCCCTCCACTTT. As protein: CASSIAEFGNSPLHF. The rearrangement links TRBV19 to TRBJ1-6; D unresolved. Trimming pared 3 bases from V and 7 bases from J, leaving 13 bases between. This CDR3 is built from 15 residues. The V gene's germline CDR1 is LNHDA and CDR2 SQIVND (reference sequence). The full variable domain, its missing parts supplied by reference TRBV19 and TRBJ1-6, is DGGITQSPKYLFRKEGQNVTLSCEQNLNHDAMYWYRQDPGQGLRLIYYSQIVNDFQKGDIAEGYSVSREKKESFPLTVTSAQKNPTAFYLCASSIAEFGNSPLHFGNGTRLTVT.

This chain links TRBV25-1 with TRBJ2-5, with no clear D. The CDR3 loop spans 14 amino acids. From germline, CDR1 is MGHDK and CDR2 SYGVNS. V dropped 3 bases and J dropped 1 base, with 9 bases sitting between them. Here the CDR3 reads CASSELGIQETQYF. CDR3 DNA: TGTGCCAGCAGTGAGTTGGGGATCCAAGAGACCCAGTACTTC.

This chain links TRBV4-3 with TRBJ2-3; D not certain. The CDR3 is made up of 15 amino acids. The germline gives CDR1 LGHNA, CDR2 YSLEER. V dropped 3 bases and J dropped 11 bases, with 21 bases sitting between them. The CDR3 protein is CASSHDTSTGLEQYF. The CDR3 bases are TGCGCCAGCAGCCATGATACTTCCACCGGGTTGGAGCAGTATTTT.

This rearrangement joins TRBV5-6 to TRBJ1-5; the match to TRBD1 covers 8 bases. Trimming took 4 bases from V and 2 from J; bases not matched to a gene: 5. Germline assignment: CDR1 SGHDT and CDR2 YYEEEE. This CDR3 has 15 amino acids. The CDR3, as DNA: TGTGCCAGCAGCCAAATGACAGGGGGCAATCAGCCCCAGCATTTT. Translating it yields CASSQMTGGNQPQHF.

The CDR3 loop is CASSFGGATDTQYF. Written as DNA, the CDR3 is TGTGCCAGCAGCTTCGGGGGGGCCACAGATACGCAGTATTTT. The V gene is TRBV11-2, the J gene TRBJ2-3; 8 nucleotides match TRBD2. Germline CDR1 is SGHAT and CDR2 is FQNNGV. The CDR3 length is 14 residues. V lost 3 bases to trimming and J lost 2 bases; unmatched junction nucleotides: 1.

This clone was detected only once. The CDR3: CASSEQGPYTDTQYF. DNA for the CDR3: TGTGCCAGCAGCGAACAGGGGCCCTACACAGATACGCAGTATTTT. This chain joins TRBV13 and TRBJ2-3; the match to TRBD1 covers 7 bases. Per germline, CDR1 PRHDT and CDR2 FYEKMQ (reference sequence). This CDR3 contains 15 residues. V gave up 5 bases and J gave up 2 bases; unmatched junction bases: 7.

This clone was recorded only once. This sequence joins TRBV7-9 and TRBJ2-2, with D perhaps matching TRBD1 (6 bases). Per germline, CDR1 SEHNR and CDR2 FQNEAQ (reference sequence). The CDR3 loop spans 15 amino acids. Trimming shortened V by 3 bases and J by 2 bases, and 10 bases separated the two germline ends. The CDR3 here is CASSLRTANTGELFF. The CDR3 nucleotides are TGTGCCAGCAGCTTGAGGACAGCAAACACCGGGGAGCTGTTTTTT. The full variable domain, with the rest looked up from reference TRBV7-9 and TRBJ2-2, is DTGVSQNPRHKITKRGQNVTFRCDPISEHNRLYWYRQTLGQGPEFLTYFQNEAQLEKSRLLSDRFSAERPKGSFSTLEIQRTEQGDSAMYLCASSLRTANTGELFFGEGSRLTVL.

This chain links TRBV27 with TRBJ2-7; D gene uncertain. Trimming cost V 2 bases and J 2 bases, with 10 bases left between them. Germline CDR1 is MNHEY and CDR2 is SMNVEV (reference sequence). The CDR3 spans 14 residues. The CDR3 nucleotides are TGTGCCAGCAGTTTAAGTGGTTCGGCCTACGAGCAGTACTTC. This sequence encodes CASSLSGSAYEQYF.

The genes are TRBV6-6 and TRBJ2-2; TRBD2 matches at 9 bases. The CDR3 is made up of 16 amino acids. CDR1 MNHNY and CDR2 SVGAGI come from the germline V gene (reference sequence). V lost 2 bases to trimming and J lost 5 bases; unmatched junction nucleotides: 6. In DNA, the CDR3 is TGTGCCAGCAGTTACCCTCGACTAGCGGCGACCGGGGAGCTGTTTTTT. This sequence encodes CASSYPRLAATGELFF.

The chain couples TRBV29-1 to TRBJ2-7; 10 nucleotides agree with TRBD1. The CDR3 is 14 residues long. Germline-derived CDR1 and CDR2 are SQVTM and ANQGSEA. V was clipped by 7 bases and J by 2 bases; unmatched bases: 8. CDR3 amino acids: CSGWDRGSPYEQYF. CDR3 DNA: TGCAGCGGATGGGACAGGGGAAGCCCCTACGAGCAGTACTTC.

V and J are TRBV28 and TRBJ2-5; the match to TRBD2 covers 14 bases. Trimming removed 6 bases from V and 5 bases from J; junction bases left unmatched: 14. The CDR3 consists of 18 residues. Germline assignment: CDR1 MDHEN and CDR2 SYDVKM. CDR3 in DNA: TGTGCCAGCAGCCTTAACCCACGACTAGCGGGGGGGCGGGAGACCCAGTACTTC. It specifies CASSLNPRLAGGRETQYF.

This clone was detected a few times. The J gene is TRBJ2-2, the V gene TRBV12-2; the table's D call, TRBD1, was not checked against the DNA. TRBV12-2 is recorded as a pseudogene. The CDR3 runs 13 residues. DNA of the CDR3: TGTGCAAGTCGTATGGCCCTTCCCGGGGAGCTGTTTTTT. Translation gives CASRMALPGELFF.

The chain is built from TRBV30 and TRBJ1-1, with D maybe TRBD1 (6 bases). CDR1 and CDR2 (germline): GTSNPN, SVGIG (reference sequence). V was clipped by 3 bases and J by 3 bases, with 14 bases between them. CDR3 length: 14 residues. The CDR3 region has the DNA TGTGCCTGGAGCGGGGGGCCGGGGGACACTGAAGCTTTCTTT. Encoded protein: CAWSGGPGDTEAFF.

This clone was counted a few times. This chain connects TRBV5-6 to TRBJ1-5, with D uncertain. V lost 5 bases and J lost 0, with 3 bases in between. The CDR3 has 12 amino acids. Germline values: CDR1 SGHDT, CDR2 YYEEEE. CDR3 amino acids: CASSHSNQPQHF. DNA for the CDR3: TGTGCCAGCAGTCATAGCAATCAGCCCCAGCATTTT.

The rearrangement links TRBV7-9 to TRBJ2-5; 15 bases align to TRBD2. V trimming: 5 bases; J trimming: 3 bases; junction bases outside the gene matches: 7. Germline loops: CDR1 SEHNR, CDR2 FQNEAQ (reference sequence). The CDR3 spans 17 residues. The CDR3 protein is CASSDGLAGGQEETQYF. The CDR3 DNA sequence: TGTGCCAGCAGCGACGGACTAGCGGGGGGGCAAGAAGAGACCCAGTACTTC.

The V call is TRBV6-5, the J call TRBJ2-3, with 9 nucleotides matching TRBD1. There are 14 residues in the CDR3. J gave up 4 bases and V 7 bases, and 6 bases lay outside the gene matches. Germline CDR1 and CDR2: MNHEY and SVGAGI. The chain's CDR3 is CASKRGQGPDTQYF. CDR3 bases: TGTGCCAGCAAGAGGGGACAGGGACCAGATACGCAGTATTTT.

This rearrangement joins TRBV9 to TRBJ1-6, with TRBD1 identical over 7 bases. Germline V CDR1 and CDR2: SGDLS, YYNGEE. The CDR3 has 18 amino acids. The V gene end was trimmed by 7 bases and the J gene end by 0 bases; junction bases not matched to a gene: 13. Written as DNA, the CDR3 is TGTGCCAGCCGCGGAGAAGACAGGGAGAGCTCCTATAATTCACCCCTCCACTTT. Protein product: CASRGEDRESSYNSPLHF.